This entry features one TCR beta chain sequence. Here immunoSEQ multiplex PCR was the method, and the copy in TCRdb shows in-frame clones only, minus some. The table shows 150,000 to 200,000 clones, with roughly 82% occurring only once. This entry is derived from a study of blood T cell repertoires in COVID-19. Study at large: The cDNA or gDNA used as material had been derived from T cells, B-cell-depleted T cells, or PBMCs.

Grouping used clinical history reported by participants in a survey and questionnaire. Before being deemed recovered, Cohort 3 donors had two negative PCRs, clearance, or symptom resolution. V lost 0 bases and J lost 0, with 13 bases in between. The CDR3 contains 17 residues. Germline CDR1 SGHRS, CDR2 YFSETQ. The clonotype originates from a man aged 40-55 years who had recovered from COVID-19. Input material: PBMCs or T cells enriched from blood (not recorded which). The chain joins TRBV5-1 to TRBJ1-3, with no clear D. In nucleotides, the CDR3 is TGCGCCAGCAGCTTGGAATATGGGCGCCGCTCTGGAAACACCATATATTTT. Its protein is CASSLEYGRRSGNTIYF.